Below, 21 T cell receptor beta chains from the same sample are listed, as sequenced in a study of cytomegalovirus exposure and HLA in healthy donors. PCR was performed using 60 Vbeta and 13 Jbeta primers. Libraries were prepared by immunoSEQ multiplex PCR; TCRdb keeps only in-frame clonotypes and omits some of them. The sample data list approximately 60,000 clones. The sequenced sample was PBMCs. The receptors originated from a man aged 25 to 40 in good health and CMV-seropositive.

This chain links TRBV6-5 with TRBJ2-2; 10 bases align to TRBD1. CDR3 length: 15 amino acids. Germline values: CDR1 MNHEY, CDR2 SVGAGI. Trimming removed 5 bases from V and 7 bases from J; junction bases left unmatched: 7. CDR3 amino acids: CASSGFDRGRGELFF. CDR3 DNA: TGTGCCAGCAGTGGATTCGACAGGGGGCGCGGGGAGCTGTTTTTT.

The chain carries TRBV30 and TRBJ2-2; TRBD2 matches at 15 bases. Looked up from germline, CDR1 is GTSNPN and CDR2 is SVGIG (reference sequence). V was clipped by 5 bases and J by 6 bases; unmatched bases: 4. The CDR3 length is 15 residues. CDR3 nucleotide sequence: TGTGCCTGGGAGGGACTAGCGGGAGGCGCCGGGGAGCTGTTTTTT. Translated, it gives CAWEGLAGGAGELFF.

The rearrangement joins TRBV7-2 to TRBJ1-4, with D maybe TRBD1 (6 bases). Per germline, CDR1 SGHTA and CDR2 FQGNSA. Trimming removed 6 bases at V and 2 bases at J, with 13 bases between. The CDR3 covers 15 residues. Here the CDR3 reads CASSQRGGTNEKLFF. In DNA, the CDR3 is TGTGCCAGCAGTCAGAGGGGGGGGACTAATGAAAAACTGTTTTTT.

V is TRBV2 and J is TRBJ1-6; maybe TRBD1 (5 bases). Trimming took off 3 bases at V and 8 bases at J, with 14 bases between the two ends. Looked up from germline, CDR1 is SNHLY and CDR2 is FYNNEI. CDR3 length: 15 amino acids. CDR3 protein: CASSEFRADDSPLHF. CDR3 in DNA: TGTGCCAGCAGTGAGTTCAGGGCAGACGATTCACCCCTCCACTTT.

This rearrangement joins TRBV6-1 to TRBJ1-1; no firm D call. V lost 6 bases and J lost 5, with 13 bases in between. Germline-derived CDR1 and CDR2 are MNHNS and SASEGT. The CDR3 totals 13 residues. The CDR3 sequence is CASSPNVYTEAFF. The CDR3 coding sequence is TGTGCCAGCAGCCCCAATGTCTATACTGAAGCTTTCTTT.

The chain employs TRBV4-2 and TRBJ2-2; TRBD1 matches at 10 bases. The CDR3 runs to 15 residues. With V trimmed by 5 bases and J by 7 bases, 7 bases remained unmatched. Germline-derived CDR1 and CDR2 are LGHNA and YNFKEQ. CDR3 sequence (DNA): TGTGCCAGCAGCTACCGGGACAGGGGCTACGGGGAGCTGTTTTTT. Translation: CASSYRDRGYGELFF.

This sequence joins TRBV2 and TRBJ1-1, with D maybe TRBD1 (6 bases). Germline CDR1 SNHLY, CDR2 FYNNEI. This CDR3 has 14 residues. V shed 8 bases and J shed 8 bases, with 21 bases lying between them. The CDR3 DNA reads as TGTGCCAGCCATTCCCACACAGGGTCCCACGAAGCTTTCTTT. Amino acids: CASHSHTGSHEAFF.

The rearrangement links TRBV6-6 to TRBJ2-7; tentatively, D is TRBD2 (6 bases). V lost 0 bases and J lost 8, with 11 bases in between. CDR1 MNHNY and CDR2 SVGAGI come from the germline V gene (reference sequence). The CDR3 runs to 13 residues. The CDR3 region is CASSYSSSEKQYF. CDR3 nucleotides: TGTGCCAGCAGTTACTCTTCTAGCGAGAAGCAGTACTTC.

This chain links TRBV30 with TRBJ2-1; no firm D call. The CDR3 sequence is 13 residues long. Germline assignment: CDR1 GTSNPN and CDR2 SVGIG (reference sequence). Trimming took off 0 bases at V and 10 bases at J, with 13 bases between the two ends. CDR3 nucleotide sequence: TGTGCCTGGAGTGTTCTTGTGTTTGGCGAGCAGTTCTTC. The encoded protein is CAWSVLVFGEQFF.

Note on this clone: A read error may produce the germline difference seen at one junction end. The chain combines TRBV7-8 with TRBJ2-7; 10 bases line up with TRBD2. Germline V gives CDR1 SGHVS, CDR2 FQNEAQ. The CDR3 extends over 18 amino acids. CDR3 loop: CAGSLGVLAGVTTYEQYF. Here the CDR3 DNA reads TGTGCCGGCAGCTTAGGGGTTCTAGCGGGGGTGACGACCTACGAGCAGTACTTC.

This CDR3 is CASSLALWGDSYNEQFF. The CDR3 coding sequence is TGTGCCAGCAGCTTAGCGCTTTGGGGGGACTCCTACAATGAGCAGTTCTTC. V usage is TRBV7-8 and J usage is TRBJ2-1, with D possibly TRBD2 on 6 matching bases. The CDR3 has 17 residues. Deletions cut 0 bases from V and 0 bases from J, with 12 bases between. Germline CDR1 is SGHVS and CDR2 is FQNEAQ.

With respect to this clone: An end of the junction does not agree with germline; a read error may underlie this. The genes are TRBV5-1 and TRBJ2-3; perhaps TRBD2 as D (6 bases). Germline V gene lookup returns CDR1 SGHRS and CDR2 YFSETQ. The CDR3 runs to 16 residues. The CDR3 nucleotides read TGCGCCAGCGGCTTGGTTGGGGGGTCCAGCACAGATACGCAGTATTTT. The encoded protein is CASGLVGGSSTDTQYF.

The V gene is TRBV6-5, the J gene TRBJ2-1; 8 nucleotides agree with TRBD2. This CDR3 is built from 14 residues. Germline-derived CDR1 and CDR2 are MNHEY and SVGAGI. V lost 8 bases, J lost 5 bases, and 8 bases stayed unmatched. For the CDR3, the DNA is TGTGCCAGCCGGGGCGGGGGGTCCGACAATGAGCAGTTCTTC. It translates to CASRGGGSDNEQFF.

The chain recombines TRBV13 with TRBJ1-1; no clear D gene. The germline V gene encodes CDR1 PRHDT and CDR2 FYEKMQ (reference sequence). This CDR3 is 13 amino acids long. V was pared by 4 bases and J by 7 bases, with 13 bases between. The CDR3 DNA reads TGTGCCAGCAGCTCCGCGATGAGACTTGAAGCTTTCTTT. This encodes CASSSAMRLEAFF. Variable domain in full (rest from reference TRBV13 and TRBJ1-1): AAGVIQSPRHLIKEKRETATLKCYPIPRHDTVYWYQQGPGQDPQFLISFYEKMQSDKGSIPDRFSAQQFSDYHSELNMSSLELGDSALYFCASSSAMRLEAFFGQGTRLTVV.

CDR3 DNA: TGTGCCTGGGACAGGTATAATTCACCCCTCCACTTT. Protein: CAWDRYNSPLHF. This chain links TRBV30 with TRBJ1-6, with D possibly TRBD1 on 6 matching bases. This CDR3 is 12 amino acids long. Germline V lookup: CDR1 GTSNPN, CDR2 SVGIG (reference sequence). V lost 5 bases, J lost 4 bases, and 6 bases lay in between.

The chain combines TRBV9 with TRBJ2-5, with D maybe TRBD2 (6 bases). The V end lost 3 bases, the J end lost 9 bases, and 24 bases lay between the germline ends. Germline assignment: CDR1 SGDLS and CDR2 YYNGEE. The CDR3 runs 16 residues. The CDR3: CASSGNPSLPGEAQYF. In DNA, the CDR3 is TGTGCCAGCAGCGGAAACCCTAGTTTACCGGGGGAGGCCCAGTACTTC.

With respect to this clone: Other DNA sequences from this sample encode an identical CDR3 as well. V is TRBV19 and J is TRBJ1-4; 7 bases align to TRBD1. Germline assignment: CDR1 LNHDA and CDR2 SQIVND (reference sequence). The CDR3 loop spans 16 amino acids. Unmatched junction bases numbered 5, after V lost 4 bases and J lost 0 bases. The CDR3: CASSRGQTATNEKLFF. The CDR3, as DNA: TGTGCCAGTAGTAGGGGACAGACAGCAACTAATGAAAAACTGTTTTTT.

The chain couples TRBV5-1 to TRBJ2-5; 8 nucleotides align to TRBD1. Trimming removed 5 bases from V and 4 bases from J; junction bases left unmatched: 4. CDR3 length: 13 residues. Germline V lookup: CDR1 SGHRS, CDR2 YFSETQ. CDR3 DNA sequence: TGCGCCAGCAGTCCCGGACAGGGAGAGACCCAGTACTTC. Protein product: CASSPGQGETQYF.

The rearrangement uses TRBV5-1 and TRBJ1-2; 8 bases agree with TRBD1. The CDR3 is 13 amino acids. CDR1 is SGHRS, CDR2 YFSETQ, per germline. Losses at the gene ends were 3 bases for V and 8 bases for J; bases not matched to a gene: 6. The CDR3 is CASSSGQALGYTF. CDR3 nucleotides: TGCGCCAGCAGCTCGGGACAGGCCCTGGGCTACACCTTC.

The rearrangement uses TRBV11-2 and TRBJ2-7; 9 bases align to TRBD2. This CDR3 contains 16 residues. Trimming removed 5 bases from V and 3 bases from J; junction bases left unmatched: 11. Germline assignment: CDR1 SGHAT and CDR2 FQNNGV. CDR3 region: CASSQSASGVYYEQYF. The CDR3 DNA is TGTGCCAGCAGCCAATCGGCTAGCGGGGTTTACTACGAGCAGTACTTC.

This chain joins TRBV6-6 and TRBJ1-4, with 8 positions matching TRBD1. Germline assignment: CDR1 MNHNY and CDR2 SVGAGI (reference sequence). The CDR3 contains 14 residues. Germline trimming cut 6 bases from V and 8 bases from J; bases unmatched to any gene: 8. This CDR3 is CASRIRGRREKLFF. The CDR3 DNA sequence: TGTGCCAGCAGGATCAGGGGGCGTAGGGAAAAACTGTTTTTT.